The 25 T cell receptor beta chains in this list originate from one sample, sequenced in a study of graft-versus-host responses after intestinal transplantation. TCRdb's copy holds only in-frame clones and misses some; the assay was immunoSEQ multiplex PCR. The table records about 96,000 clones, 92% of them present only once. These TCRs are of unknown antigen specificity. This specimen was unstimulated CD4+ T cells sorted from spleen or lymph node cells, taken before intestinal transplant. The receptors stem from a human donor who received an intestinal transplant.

In DNA form, the CDR3 reads TGTGCCAGCAGTTCCGTAGCGGGGTATCAAGAGACCCAGTACTTC. Its protein is CASSSVAGYQETQYF. The chain combines TRBV25-1 with TRBJ2-5; 8 bases line up with TRBD2. Trimming removed 5 bases from V and 2 bases from J; junction bases left unmatched: 7. The CDR3 has 15 residues. Germline lookup yields CDR1 MGHDK and CDR2 SYGVNS. Looking up the rest from reference TRBV25-1 and TRBJ2-5 gives the full variable domain: EADIYQTPRYLVIGTGKKITLECSQTMGHDKMYWYQQDPGMELHLIHYSYGVNSTEKGDLSSESTVSRIRTEHFPLTLESARPSHTSQYLCASSSVAGYQETQYFGPGTRLLVL.

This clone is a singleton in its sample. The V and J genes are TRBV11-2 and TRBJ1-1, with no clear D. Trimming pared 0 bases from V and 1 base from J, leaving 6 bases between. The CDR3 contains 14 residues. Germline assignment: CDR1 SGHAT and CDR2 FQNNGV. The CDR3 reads CASSLESRNTEAFF. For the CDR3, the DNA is TGTGCCAGCAGCTTAGAGTCGCGGAACACTGAAGCTTTCTTT. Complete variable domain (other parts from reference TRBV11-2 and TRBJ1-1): EAGVAQSPRYKIIEKRQSVAFWCNPISGHATLYWYQQILGQGPKLLIQFQNNGVVDDSQLPKDRFSAERLKGVDSTLKIQPAKLEDSAVYLCASSLESRNTEAFFGQGTRLTVV.

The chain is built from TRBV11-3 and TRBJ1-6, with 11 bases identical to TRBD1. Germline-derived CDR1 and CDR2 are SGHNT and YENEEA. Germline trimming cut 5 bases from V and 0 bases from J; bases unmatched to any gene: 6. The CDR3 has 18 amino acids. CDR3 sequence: CASSPRTGGSSYNSPLHF. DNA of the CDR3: TGTGCCAGCAGCCCACGGACAGGGGGCAGCTCCTATAATTCACCCCTCCACTTT.

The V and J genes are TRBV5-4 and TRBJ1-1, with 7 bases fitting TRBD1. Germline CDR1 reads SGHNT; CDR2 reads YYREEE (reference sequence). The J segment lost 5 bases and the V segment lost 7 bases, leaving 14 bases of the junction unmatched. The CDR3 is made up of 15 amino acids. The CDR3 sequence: CASSHRDRVLTEAFF. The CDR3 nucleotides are TGTGCCAGCTCTCACCGGGACAGAGTGTTAACTGAAGCTTTCTTT.

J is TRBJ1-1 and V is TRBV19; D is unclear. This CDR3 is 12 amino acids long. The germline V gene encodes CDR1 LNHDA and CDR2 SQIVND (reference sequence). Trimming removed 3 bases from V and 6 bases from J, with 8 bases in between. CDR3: CASSIGRPEAFF. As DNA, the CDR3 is TGTGCCAGTAGTATTGGGCGACCTGAAGCTTTCTTT.

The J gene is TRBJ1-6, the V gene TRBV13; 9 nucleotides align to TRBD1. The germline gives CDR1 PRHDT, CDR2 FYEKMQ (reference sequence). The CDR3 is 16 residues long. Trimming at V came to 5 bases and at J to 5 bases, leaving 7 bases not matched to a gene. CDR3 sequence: CASSGLGTGNNSPLHF. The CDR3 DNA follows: TGTGCCAGCAGCGGTCTTGGGACAGGGAATAATTCACCCCTCCACTTT.

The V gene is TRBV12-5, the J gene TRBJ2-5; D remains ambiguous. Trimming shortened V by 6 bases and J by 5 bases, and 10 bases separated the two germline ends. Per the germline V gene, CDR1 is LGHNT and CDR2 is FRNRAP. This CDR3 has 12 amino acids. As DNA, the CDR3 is TGTGCTAGTGGCGACTTCGGGGAGACCCAGTACTTC. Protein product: CASGDFGETQYF.

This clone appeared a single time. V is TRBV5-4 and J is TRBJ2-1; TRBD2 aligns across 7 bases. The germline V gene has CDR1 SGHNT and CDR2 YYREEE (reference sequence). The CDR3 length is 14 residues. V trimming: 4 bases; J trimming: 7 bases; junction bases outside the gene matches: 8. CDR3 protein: CASSRGDGKNEQFF. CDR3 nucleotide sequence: TGTGCCAGCAGCCGGGGGGACGGTAAGAATGAGCAGTTCTTC. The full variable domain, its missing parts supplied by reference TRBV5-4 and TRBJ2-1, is ETGVTQSPTHLIKTRGQQVTLRCSSQSGHNTVSWYQQALGQGPQFIFQYYREEENGRGNFPPRFSGLQFPNYSSELNVNALELDDSALYLCASSRGDGKNEQFFGPGTRLTVL.

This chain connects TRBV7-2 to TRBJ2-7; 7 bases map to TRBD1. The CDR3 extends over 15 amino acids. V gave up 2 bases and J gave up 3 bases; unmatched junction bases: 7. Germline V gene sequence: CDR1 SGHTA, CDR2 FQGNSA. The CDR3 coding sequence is TGTGCCAGCAGCTTAACCGGGACAGACTACTACGAGCAGTACTTC. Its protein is CASSLTGTDYYEQYF.

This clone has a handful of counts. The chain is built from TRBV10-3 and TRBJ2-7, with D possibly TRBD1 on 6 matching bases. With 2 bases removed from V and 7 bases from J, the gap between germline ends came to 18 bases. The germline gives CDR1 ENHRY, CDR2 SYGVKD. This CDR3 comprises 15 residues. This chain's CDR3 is CAISEKSGAGREQYF. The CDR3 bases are TGTGCCATCAGTGAGAAGTCAGGGGCCGGTAGGGAGCAGTACTTC.

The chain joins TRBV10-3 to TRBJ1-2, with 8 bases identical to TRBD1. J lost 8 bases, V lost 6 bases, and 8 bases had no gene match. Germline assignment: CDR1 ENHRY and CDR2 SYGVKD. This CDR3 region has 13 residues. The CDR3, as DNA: TGTGCCATCAGAGGCGGCAGGGGGCAGGGCTACACCTTC. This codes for CAIRGGRGQGYTF.

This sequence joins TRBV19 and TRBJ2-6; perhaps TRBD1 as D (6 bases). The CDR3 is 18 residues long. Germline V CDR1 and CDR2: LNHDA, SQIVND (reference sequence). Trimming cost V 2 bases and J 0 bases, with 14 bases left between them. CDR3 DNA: TGTGCCAGTAGTATAACCCCTGGACAGCACTCTGGGGCCAACGTCCTGACTTTC. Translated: CASSITPGQHSGANVLTF.

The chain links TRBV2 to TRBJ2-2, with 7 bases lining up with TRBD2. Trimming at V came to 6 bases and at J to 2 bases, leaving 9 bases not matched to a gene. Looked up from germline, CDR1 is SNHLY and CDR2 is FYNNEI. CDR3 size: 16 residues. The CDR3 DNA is TGTGCCAGCAGCAAGAGGCTAGCGGTTAACACCGGGGAGCTGTTTTTT. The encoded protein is CASSKRLAVNTGELFF.

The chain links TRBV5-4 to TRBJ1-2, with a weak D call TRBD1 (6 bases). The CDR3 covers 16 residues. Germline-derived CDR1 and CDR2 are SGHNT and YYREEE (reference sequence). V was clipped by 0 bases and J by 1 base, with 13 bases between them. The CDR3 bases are TGTGCCAGCAGCTTGGATCCAGGGGAAGGTAACTATGGCTACACCTTC. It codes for CASSLDPGEGNYGYTF.

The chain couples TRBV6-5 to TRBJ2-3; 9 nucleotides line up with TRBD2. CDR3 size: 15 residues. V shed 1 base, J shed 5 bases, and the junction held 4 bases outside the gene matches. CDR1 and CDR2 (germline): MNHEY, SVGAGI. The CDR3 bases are TGTGCCAGCAGTTACTGGCGGGGGGGAAAAGATACGCAGTATTTT. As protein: CASSYWRGGKDTQYF.

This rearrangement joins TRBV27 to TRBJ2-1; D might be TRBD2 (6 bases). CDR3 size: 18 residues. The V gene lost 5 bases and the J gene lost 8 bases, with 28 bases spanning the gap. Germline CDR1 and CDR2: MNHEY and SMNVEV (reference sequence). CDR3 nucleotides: TGTGCCAGCAGTCCTACGGAGTTGTACGGGACTCTCTGGGATGAGCAGTTCTTC. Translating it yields CASSPTELYGTLWDEQFF.

The CDR3 region has the DNA TGCGCCAGCAGCCTTCGAGGACAGAGTACCGGGGAGCTGTTTTTT. Amino acids: CASSLRGQSTGELFF. J is TRBJ2-2 and V is TRBV5-1, with a weak D call TRBD1 (6 bases). V shed 4 bases and J shed 5 bases, with 15 bases lying between them. This CDR3 spans 15 amino acids. Germline values: CDR1 SGHRS, CDR2 YFSETQ.

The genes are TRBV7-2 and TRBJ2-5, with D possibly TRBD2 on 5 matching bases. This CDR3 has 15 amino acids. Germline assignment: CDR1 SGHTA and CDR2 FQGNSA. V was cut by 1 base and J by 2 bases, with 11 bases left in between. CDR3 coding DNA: TGTGCCAGCAGCTTAGGTTCCCCGGGGCAAGAGACCCAGTACTTC. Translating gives CASSLGSPGQETQYF.

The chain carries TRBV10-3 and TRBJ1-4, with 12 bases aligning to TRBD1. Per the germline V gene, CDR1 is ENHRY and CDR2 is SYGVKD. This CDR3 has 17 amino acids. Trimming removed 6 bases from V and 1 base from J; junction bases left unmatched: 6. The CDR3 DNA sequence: TGTGCCATCAGCGCGGGACAGGGGGCCGGAACTAATGAAAAACTGTTTTTT. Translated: CAISAGQGAGTNEKLFF.

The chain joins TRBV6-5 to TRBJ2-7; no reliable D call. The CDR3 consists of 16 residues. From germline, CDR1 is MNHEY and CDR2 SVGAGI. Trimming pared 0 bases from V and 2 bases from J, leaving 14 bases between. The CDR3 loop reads CASSYSSVTLTYEQYF. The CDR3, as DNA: TGTGCCAGCAGTTACTCTTCGGTAACTCTAACCTACGAGCAGTACTTC.

The CDR3 region is CASSLVVQGGEQYF. The CDR3 DNA reads as TGTGCCAGCAGCTTAGTTGTACAGGGTGGCGAGCAGTACTTC. This chain uses TRBV11-2 with TRBJ2-7; D perhaps matches TRBD1 (6 bases). The germline V gene has CDR1 SGHAT and CDR2 FQNNGV. The CDR3 has 14 amino acids. V was trimmed by 1 base and J by 6 bases, leaving 13 bases between them. The whole variable domain, remainder taken from reference TRBV11-2 and TRBJ2-7, is EAGVAQSPRYKIIEKRQSVAFWCNPISGHATLYWYQQILGQGPKLLIQFQNNGVVDDSQLPKDRFSAERLKGVDSTLKIQPAKLEDSAVYLCASSLVVQGGEQYFGPGTRLTVT.

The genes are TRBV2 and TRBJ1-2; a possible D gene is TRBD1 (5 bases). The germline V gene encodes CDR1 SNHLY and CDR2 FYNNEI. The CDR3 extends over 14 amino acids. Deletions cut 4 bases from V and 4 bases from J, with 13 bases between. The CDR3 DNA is TGTGCCAGCAGTGTCCTCAGGGAAGCCTATGGCTACACCTTC. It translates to CASSVLREAYGYTF.

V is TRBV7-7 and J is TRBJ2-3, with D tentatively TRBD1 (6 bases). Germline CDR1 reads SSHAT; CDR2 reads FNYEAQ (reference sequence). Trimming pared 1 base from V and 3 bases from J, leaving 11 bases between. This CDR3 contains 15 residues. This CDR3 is CASSLGTVWTDTQYF. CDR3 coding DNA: TGTGCCAGCAGCTTAGGGACAGTATGGACAGATACGCAGTATTTT.

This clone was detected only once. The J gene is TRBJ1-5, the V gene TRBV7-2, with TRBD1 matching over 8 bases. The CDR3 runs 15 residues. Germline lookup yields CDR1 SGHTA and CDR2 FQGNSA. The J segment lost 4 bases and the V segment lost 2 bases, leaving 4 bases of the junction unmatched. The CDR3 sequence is CASSLRTGFNQPQHF. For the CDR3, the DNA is TGTGCCAGCAGCTTAAGGACAGGGTTTAATCAGCCCCAGCATTTT.

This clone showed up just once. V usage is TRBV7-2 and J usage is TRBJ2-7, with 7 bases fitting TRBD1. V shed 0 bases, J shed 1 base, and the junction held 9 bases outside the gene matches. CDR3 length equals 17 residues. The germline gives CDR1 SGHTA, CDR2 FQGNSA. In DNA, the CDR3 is TGTGCCAGCAGCTTAGCTTCAAAACAGGGGTGGTCCTACGAGCAGTACTTC. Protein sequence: CASSLASKQGWSYEQYF.